The T cell receptor beta chain under discussion was sequenced for a study of shared clonotypes between healthy human individuals. Whole-study context: For every donor, three CD4 naive, three CD4 memory, two CD8 naive and one CD8 memory plates were used.

Donors were healthy HIV-negative adults without recent acute infections or vaccinations. The table came from immunoSEQ multiplex PCR; TCRdb's copy has only in-frame clones and leaves some out. The sample includes a few hundred thousand clones, less than 98% seen only once; the top ten take about 0.057%. This receptor was obtained from a woman aged 25-40 years in good health. The sample taken for sequencing was naive CD4+ T cells sorted from blood. The subset is: CD45RA+ positively selected.

The CDR3: CASSRFGGYRSGGGNEQFF. The CDR3 bases are TGTGCCAGCAGCCGCTTTGGGGGGTACCGCTCCGGAGGCGGCAATGAGCAGTTCTTC. V gene TRBV4-2 combines with J gene TRBJ2-1; D perhaps matches TRBD2 (6 bases). The CDR3 is 19 amino acids. V was pared by 4 bases and J by 6 bases, with 28 bases between. From germline, CDR1 is LGHNA and CDR2 YNFKEQ.